The 5 T cell receptor beta chains below all came from one sample that was sequenced in a study of blood T cell repertoires in COVID-19. The repertoire was sequenced with immunoSEQ multiplex PCR; TCRdb's copy has only in-frame clones and lacks some. The repertoire has 200,000 to 250,000 clones, around 84% of them found once; the top ten carry roughly 5.3%. Sequencing was performed on peripheral blood. These receptor sequences come from a woman aged 55-75 years who had recovered from COVID-19.

The chain recombines TRBV3-1 (or the pseudogene TRBV3-2) with TRBJ2-5; 13 bases are a match to TRBD2. V lost 7 bases and J lost 5; bases outside the gene matches: 10. Germline loops: CDR1 LGHDT, CDR2 YNNKEL (reference sequence). There are 16 residues in the CDR3. The CDR3 spells CASTLTSGGTGETQYF. The CDR3 DNA sequence: TGTGCCAGCACCCTGACTAGCGGGGGGACCGGGGAGACCCAGTACTTC.

The rearrangement uses TRBV2 and TRBJ2-7; 10 nucleotides match TRBD1. The CDR3 consists of 14 residues. CDR1 is SNHLY, CDR2 FYNNEI, per germline. V lost 6 bases, J lost 1 base, and 3 bases stayed unmatched. CDR3 nucleotides: TGTGCCAGCAGGACAGGGGGCCTGTCCTACGAGCAGTACTTC. Residues: CASRTGGLSYEQYF.

Comment on this clone: Other nucleotide sequences in the sample specify the same CDR3. In DNA form, the CDR3 reads TGCGCCAGCAGCTTGGGTACTGCCAACTATGGCTACACCTTC. Translating it yields CASSLGTANYGYTF. The rearrangement links TRBV5-1 to TRBJ1-2; D remains ambiguous. This CDR3 spans 14 amino acids. Looked up from germline, CDR1 is SGHRS and CDR2 is YFSETQ. The V and J ends lost 0 bases and 2 bases respectively, with 8 bases between them.

This clone was seen a single time. V and J are TRBV6-2 or TRBV6-3 and TRBJ1-1; TRBD1 is a possible D gene (6 bases). Germline assignment: CDR1 MNHEY and CDR2 SVGEGT. This CDR3 region has 16 residues. The ends were cut back, 2 bases at V and 5 bases at J, with 18 bases in the middle. CDR3: CASSYQPGQIGTEAFF. The CDR3 DNA sequence: TGTGCCAGCAGTTACCAACCGGGACAAATAGGGACTGAAGCTTTCTTT.

The CDR3 DNA is TGTGCCAGCAGCTTAAGGGACAGTTATAGCAATCAGCCCCAGCATTTT. Residues: CASSLRDSYSNQPQHF. This chain links TRBV7-8 with TRBJ1-5; 7 bases fit TRBD1. CDR3 length equals 16 residues. The V and J ends lost 2 bases and 0 bases, in that order; junction bases with no gene match: 4. Per germline, CDR1 SGHVS and CDR2 FQNEAQ.